By frequency in the sample, the clone carrying this T cell receptor beta chain is medium-sized (0.01 to 0.1%). Its antigen is undetermined. Since the library was made to target alpha chains, this beta chain is a stray read and its abundance is not meaningful. Time point described: sample taken at primary tumor resection. Sequencing covered unsorted whole RNA taken from tumor, nontumor lung or frozen PBMC. Donation came from around 72 patients with untreated early-stage non-small cell lung cancer. TCRdb passed the 5' RACE reads through MiXCR, listing each CDR3 protein once. The table shows several thousand distinct CDR3 sequences, with roughly 25% occurring only once. The source of the sample is a study of spatial heterogeneity in lung cancer. General study results and limits: Relative to follow-up, resection was when ubiquitous expanded tumor TCRs appeared more in blood.

Per the germline V gene, CDR1 is SGDLS and CDR2 is YYNGEE. V was shortened by 0 bases and J by 0 bases, with 10 bases between the two germline ends. The CDR3 consists of 16 residues. This material consisted of PBMCs, taken at surgery. V gene TRBV9 combines with J gene TRBJ2-1; TRBD2 is a possible D gene (5 bases). The sequence derives from a female donor with early-stage non-small cell lung cancer. The CDR3: CASSVVGAGSYNEQFF. CDR3 bases: TGTGCCAGCAGCGTAGTGGGAGCTGGCTCCTACAATGAGCAGTTCTTC.